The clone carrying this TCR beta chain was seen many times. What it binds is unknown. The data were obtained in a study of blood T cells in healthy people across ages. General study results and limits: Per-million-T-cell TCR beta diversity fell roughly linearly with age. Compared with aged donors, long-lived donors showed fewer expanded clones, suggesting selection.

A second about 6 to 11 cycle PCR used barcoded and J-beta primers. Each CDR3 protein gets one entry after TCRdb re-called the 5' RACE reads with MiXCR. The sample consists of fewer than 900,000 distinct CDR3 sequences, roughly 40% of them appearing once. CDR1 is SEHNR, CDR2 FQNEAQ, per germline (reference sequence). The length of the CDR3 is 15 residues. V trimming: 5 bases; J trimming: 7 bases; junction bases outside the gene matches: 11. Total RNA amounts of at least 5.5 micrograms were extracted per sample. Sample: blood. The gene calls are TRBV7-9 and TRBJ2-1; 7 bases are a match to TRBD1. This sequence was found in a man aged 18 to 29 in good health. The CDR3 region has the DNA TGTGCCAGCAGCCCGGACAGGTTACGGATGAATGAGCAGTTCTTC. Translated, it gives CASSPDRLRMNEQFF.